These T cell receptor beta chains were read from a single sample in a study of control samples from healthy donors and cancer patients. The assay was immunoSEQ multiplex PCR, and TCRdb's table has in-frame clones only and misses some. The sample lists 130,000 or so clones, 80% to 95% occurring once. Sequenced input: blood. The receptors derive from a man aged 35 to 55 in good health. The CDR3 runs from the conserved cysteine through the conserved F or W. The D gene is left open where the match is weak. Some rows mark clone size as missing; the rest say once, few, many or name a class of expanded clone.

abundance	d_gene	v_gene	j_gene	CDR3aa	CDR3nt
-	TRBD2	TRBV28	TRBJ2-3	CASSPPRGAGGLDTQYF	TGTGCCAGCAGTCCCCCCCGGGGAGCGGGGGGGCTAGATACGCAGTATTTT
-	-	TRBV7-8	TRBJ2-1	CASSPGVTTSLNEQFF	TGTGCCAGCAGCCCGGGGGTCACTACTAGCTTAAATGAGCAGTTCTTC
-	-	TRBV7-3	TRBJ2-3	CASSPADNTDTQYF	TGTGCCAGCAGCCCCGCGGACAACACAGATACGCAGTATTTT
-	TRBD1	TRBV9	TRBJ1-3	CASSVGTAISGNTIYF	TGTGCCAGCAGCGTCGGGACAGCGATCTCTGGAAACACCATATATTTT
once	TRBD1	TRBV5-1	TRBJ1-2	CASSHGQGDYGYTF	TGCGCCAGCAGCCACGGACAGGGCGACTATGGCTACACCTTC
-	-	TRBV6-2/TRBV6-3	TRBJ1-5	CASSTAMNQPQHF	TGTGCCAGCAGTACAGCCATGAATCAGCCCCAGCATTTT
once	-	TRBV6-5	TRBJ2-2	CASQYGGQTGELFF	TGTGCCAGCCAGTACGGGGGGCAAACCGGGGAGCTGTTTTTT
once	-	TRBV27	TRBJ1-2	CASSLSQGYGYTF	TGTGCCAGCAGTTTATCCCAGGGGTACGGCTACACCTTC
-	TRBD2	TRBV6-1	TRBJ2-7	CASSGIRGGGAHEQYF	TGTGCCAGCAGTGGGATACGGGGCGGGGGGGCCCACGAGCAGTACTTC
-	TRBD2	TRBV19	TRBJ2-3	CASSISLELAVVLDTQYF	TGTGCCAGTAGTATCTCCCTGGAACTAGCGGTGGTCCTCGATACGCAGTATTTT
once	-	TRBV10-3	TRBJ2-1	CAISAQAAYNEQFF	TGTGCCATCAGTGCGCAAGCAGCATACAATGAGCAGTTCTTC
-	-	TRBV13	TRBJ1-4	CASSELGEKLFF	TGTGCCAGCTCGGAGCTAGGTGAAAAACTGTTTTTT
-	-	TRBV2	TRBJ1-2	CASSWVGANYGYTF	TGTGCCAGCAGTTGGGTGGGGGCAAACTATGGCTACACCTTC
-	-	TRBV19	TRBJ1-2	CASSPSPGPYGYTF	TGTGCCAGTAGTCCGTCGCCCGGCCCCTATGGCTACACCTTC
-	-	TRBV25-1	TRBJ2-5	CASSEWGGRETQYF	TGTGCCAGCAGTGAATGGGGGGGCCGGGAGACCCAGTACTTC
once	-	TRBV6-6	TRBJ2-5	CASSYPGQETQYF	TGTGCCAGCAGTTATCCGGGGCAAGAGACCCAGTACTTC
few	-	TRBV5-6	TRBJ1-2	CASSQAGAGGDGYTF	TGTGCCAGCAGCCAAGCCGGGGCAGGAGGGGATGGCTACACCTTC
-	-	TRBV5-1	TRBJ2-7	CASSLRRGFYEQYF	TGCGCCAGCAGCTTGCGCAGGGGTTTTTACGAGCAGTACTTC
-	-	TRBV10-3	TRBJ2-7	CAISEYLRAYEQYF	TGTGCCATCAGTGAATACTTAAGGGCCTACGAGCAGTACTTC
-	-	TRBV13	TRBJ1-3	CASSPAWDTIYF	TGTGCCAGCAGCCCGGCGTGGGACACCATATATTTT
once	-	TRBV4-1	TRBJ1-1	CASSLHLNTEAFF	TGCGCCAGCAGCCTACACCTGAACACTGAAGCTTTCTTT
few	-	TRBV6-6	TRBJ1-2	CASSPQVFYGYTF	TGTGCCAGCAGTCCACAGGTATTCTATGGCTACACCTTC
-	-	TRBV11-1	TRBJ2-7	CASSLPGAEQYF	TGTGCCAGCAGCCTGCCGGGTGCCGAGCAGTACTTC
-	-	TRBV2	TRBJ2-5	CASREAGPAQETQYF	TGTGCCAGCAGAGAGGCTGGCCCAGCCCAAGAGACCCAGTACTTC
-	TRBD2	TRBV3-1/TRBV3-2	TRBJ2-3	CATASSGGTDTQYF	TGTGCAACGGCGAGTAGCGGGGGTACAGATACGCAGTATTTT
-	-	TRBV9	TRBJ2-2	CASSVRGLDTGELFF	TGTGCCAGCAGCGTACGGGGGCTCGACACCGGGGAGCTGTTTTTT
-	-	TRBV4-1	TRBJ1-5	CASSQVGPSNQPQHF	TGCGCCAGCAGCCAAGTAGGGCCTAGCAATCAGCCCCAGCATTTT
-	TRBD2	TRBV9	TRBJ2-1	CASSVVAGASGDEQFF	TGTGCCAGCAGCGTAGTTGCGGGGGCTAGCGGGGACGAGCAGTTCTTC
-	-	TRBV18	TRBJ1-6	CASSPRAENSPLHF	TGTGCCAGCTCACCACGAGCCGAGAATTCACCCCTCCACTTT
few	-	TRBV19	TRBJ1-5	CASSISVTNQPQHF	TGTGCCAGTAGTATTTCAGTGACCAATCAGCCCCAGCATTTT
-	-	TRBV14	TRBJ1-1	CASSHRGANTEAFF	TGTGCCAGCAGCCACAGGGGCGCGAACACTGAAGCTTTCTTT
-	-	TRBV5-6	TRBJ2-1	CASSAGQSSYNEQFF	TGTGCCAGCAGTGCGGGACAGAGCTCCTACAATGAGCAGTTCTTC
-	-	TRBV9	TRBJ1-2	CASIVAPGDPYGYTF	TGTGCCAGCATCGTAGCTCCAGGGGATCCTTACGGCTACACCTTC
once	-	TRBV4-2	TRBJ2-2	CASSQDLSQGQGGELFF	TGTGCCAGCAGCCAAGATCTCTCGCAGGGGCAGGGCGGGGAGCTGTTTTTT
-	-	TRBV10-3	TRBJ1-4	CATQLEAPNEKLFF	TGTGCCACCCAGCTGGAGGCGCCTAATGAAAAACTGTTTTTT
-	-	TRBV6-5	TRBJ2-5	CASVAAQETQYF	TGTGCCAGCGTGGCGGCTCAAGAGACCCAGTACTTC
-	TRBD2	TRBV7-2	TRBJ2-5	CASSFRGGHQETQYF	TGTGCCAGCAGCTTTCGGGGGGGCCACCAAGAGACCCAGTACTTC
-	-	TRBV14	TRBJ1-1	CASSPAGPNTEAFF	TGTGCCAGCAGCCCGGCAGGACCGAACACTGAAGCTTTCTTT
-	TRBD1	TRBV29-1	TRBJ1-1	CSVEEGRGRAEAFF	TGCAGCGTTGAAGAGGGCAGGGGGCGCGCTGAAGCTTTCTTT
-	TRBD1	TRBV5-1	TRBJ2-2	CASSATRTGGTGELFF	TGCGCCAGCAGCGCCACTCGAACAGGGGGCACCGGGGAGCTGTTTTTT
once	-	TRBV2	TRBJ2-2	CASSDSVPGELFF	TGTGCCAGCAGTGATTCAGTTCCCGGGGAGCTGTTTTTT
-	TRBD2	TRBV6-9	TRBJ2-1	CASSYIAGLAGGREQFF	TGTGCCAGCAGTTATATAGCCGGACTAGCGGGGGGGCGGGAGCAGTTCTTC
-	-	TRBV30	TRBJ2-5	CAWSRGGGEETQYF	TGTGCCTGGAGCCGTGGGGGGGGCGAAGAGACCCAGTACTTC
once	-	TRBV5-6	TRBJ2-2	CASSLAFQGLSPGELFF	TGTGCCAGCAGCTTGGCCTTTCAGGGACTGTCACCGGGGGAGCTGTTTTTT
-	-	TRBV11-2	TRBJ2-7	CASRGVHSRMEYF	TGTGCCAGCAGGGGGGTGCACTCAAGGATGGAGTACTTC
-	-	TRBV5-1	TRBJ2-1	CASSLGGSSYNEQFF	TGCGCCAGCAGCTTGGGAGGGAGCTCCTACAATGAGCAGTTCTTC
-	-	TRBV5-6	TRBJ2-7	CASSLGTTYEQYF	TGTGCCAGCAGCTTGGGCACAACCTACGAGCAGTACTTC
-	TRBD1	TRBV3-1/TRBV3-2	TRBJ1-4	CASSHLRGYTEKLFF	TGTGCCAGCAGCCATCTCAGGGGGTATACGGAAAAACTGTTTTTT
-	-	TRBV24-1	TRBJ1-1	CATSDTNTARAPGLNTEAFF	TGTGCCACCAGTGATACAAACACCGCCCGGGCCCCCGGCCTGAACACTGAAGCTTTCTTT
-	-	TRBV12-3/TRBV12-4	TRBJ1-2	CASSRYGYTF	TGTGCCAGCAGCCGCTATGGCTACACCTTC
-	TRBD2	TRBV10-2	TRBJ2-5	CASRERTSGKETQYF	TGCGCCAGCAGGGAACGAACTAGCGGGAAAGAGACCCAGTACTTC
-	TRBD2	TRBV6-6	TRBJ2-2	CANIAGGPGELFF	TGTGCCAACATAGCGGGGGGGCCCGGGGAGCTGTTTTTT